The next 21 T cell receptor beta chains were all read from a single sample in a study of cytomegalovirus exposure and HLA in healthy donors. It was with 60 Vbeta and 13 Jbeta primers that the PCR ran. Sequencing was performed with immunoSEQ multiplex PCR; in TCRdb, only in-frame clones are kept and a portion is missing. This table holds about 120,000 clones, roughly three fifths found once. Sequences were obtained from PBMCs. The receptors shown here come from a woman aged 40 to 49 in good health and CMV-seropositive.

CDR3: CASSLIGQYGYTF. The CDR3 DNA sequence: TGTGCCAGCAGTTTAATTGGACAGTATGGCTACACCTTC. The chain has TRBV28 and TRBJ1-2, with TRBD1 as a possible D gene (6 bases). Trimming took off 2 bases at V and 5 bases at J, with 9 bases between the two ends. Germline V gene lookup returns CDR1 MDHEN and CDR2 SYDVKM. The CDR3 sequence is 13 residues long.

The chain couples TRBV7-9 to TRBJ2-3; D ambiguous. The germline gives CDR1 SEHNR, CDR2 FQNEAQ (reference sequence). With 4 bases removed from V and 3 bases from J, the gap between germline ends came to 20 bases. CDR3 size: 17 residues. CDR3 nucleotide sequence: TGTGCCAGCAGCTCCGTGAGTAGTACGCTCTCTACAGATACGCAGTATTTT. Protein: CASSSVSSTLSTDTQYF.

This chain joins TRBV20-1 and TRBJ2-5; 7 bases fit TRBD2. CDR3 length: 11 amino acids. Germline trimming cut 7 bases from V and 4 bases from J; bases unmatched to any gene: 3. CDR1 is DFQATT, CDR2 SNEGSKA, per germline (reference sequence). The CDR3 DNA follows: TGCAGTGTAATAGCGGGAGAGACCCAGTACTTC. Translation gives CSVIAGETQYF.

The chain carries TRBV28 and TRBJ1-4; 8 nucleotides match TRBD1. The CDR3 is 15 residues long. Germline V gives CDR1 MDHEN, CDR2 SYDVKM. V trimming: 10 bases; J trimming: 8 bases; junction bases outside the gene matches: 15. The CDR3 nucleotides are TGTGCCATCCAGGGAAATGACAGGGGTGGCGAAAAACTGTTTTTT. It translates to CAIQGNDRGGEKLFF. Looking up the rest from reference TRBV28 and TRBJ1-4 gives the full variable domain: DVKVTQSSRYLVKRTGEKVFLECVQDMDHENMFWYRQDPGLGLRLIYFSYDVKMKEKGDIPEGYSVSREKKERFSLILESASTNQTSMYLCAIQGNDRGGEKLFFGSGTQLSVL.

The chain links TRBV28 to TRBJ1-1, with 9 nucleotides matching TRBD1. Looked up from germline, CDR1 is MDHEN and CDR2 is SYDVKM. J gave up 6 bases and V 1 base, and 18 bases lay outside the gene matches. The CDR3 has 19 residues. The CDR3 spells CASSLSLGTGRVVVPEAFF. The CDR3 DNA is TGTGCCAGCAGTTTATCCCTGGGGACAGGGAGGGTGGTAGTACCTGAAGCTTTCTTT.

This clone came up a few times. The V call is TRBV6-1, the J call TRBJ2-6; TRBD1 aligns across 8 bases. This CDR3 spans 15 amino acids. The V gene end was trimmed by 4 bases and the J gene end by 2 bases; junction bases not matched to a gene: 1. Germline V lookup: CDR1 MNHNS, CDR2 SASEGT. The CDR3 coding sequence is TGTGCCAGCAGTGGACAGGGGACTGGGGCCAACGTCCTGACTTTC. Amino acid sequence: CASSGQGTGANVLTF.

V is TRBV4-3 and J is TRBJ2-7; D not resolved. The CDR3 consists of 13 residues. Germline V CDR1 and CDR2: LGHNA, YSLEER. Trimming cost V 0 bases and J 3 bases, with 6 bases left between them. In DNA, the CDR3 is TGCGCCAGCAGCCAAGAACGCGGCTACGAGCAGTACTTC. As protein: CASSQERGYEQYF.

The chain couples TRBV11-2 to TRBJ2-7; 9 bases match TRBD2. In germline, CDR1 is SGHAT, CDR2 FQNNGV. After removal of 5 bases from V and 0 bases from J, the junction contained 5 bases not matched to a gene. The CDR3 contains 15 residues. The CDR3 DNA follows: TGTGCCAGCAGCCTGGGGACTAGCAGCTCCTACGAGCAGTACTTC. Its protein product is CASSLGTSSSYEQYF.

There are a few counts of this clone. The chain links TRBV7-3 to TRBJ2-7; tentative D call: TRBD2 (5 bases). The CDR3 spans 14 residues. CDR1 is SGHTA, CDR2 FQGTGA, per germline. Trimming left V 0 bases short and J 6 bases short, with 12 bases between. The CDR3 DNA reads as TGTGCCAGCAGCTTAACGCCTAGCATCGGCGAGCAGTACTTC. Amino acids: CASSLTPSIGEQYF. Looking up the rest from reference TRBV7-3 and TRBJ2-7 gives the full variable domain: GAGVSQTPSNKVTEKGKYVELRCDPISGHTALYWYRQSLGQGPEFLIYFQGTGAADDSGLPNDRFFAVRPEGSVSTLKIQRTERGDSAVYLCASSLTPSIGEQYFGPGTRLTVT.

The J gene is TRBJ2-1, the V gene TRBV16; 10 bases map to TRBD2. The CDR3 contains 16 residues. From germline, CDR1 is KGHSY and CDR2 FQNENV. V dropped 3 bases and J dropped 0; count of bases not matched to a gene: 2. The CDR3, as DNA: TGTGCCAGCAGCCATCAGCGGGAGGGCTCCTACAATGAGCAGTTCTTC. Protein sequence: CASSHQREGSYNEQFF. Supplemented by reference TRBV16 and TRBJ2-1, the full variable domain reads GEEVAQTPKHLVRGEGQKAKLYCAPIKGHSYVFWYQQVLKNEFKFLISFQNENVFDETGMPKERFSAKCLPNSPCSLEIQATKLEDSAVYFCASSHQREGSYNEQFFGPGTRLTVL.

The chain has TRBV19 and TRBJ2-7, with 7 bases lining up with TRBD2. This CDR3 comprises 14 residues. Trimming cost V 1 base and J 6 bases; bases outside gene matches: 6. Germline V gene data show CDR1 as LNHDA and CDR2 as SQIVND (reference sequence). CDR3 protein: CASSIVAGDVEQYF. CDR3 bases: TGTGCCAGTAGTATAGTTGCGGGAGATGTCGAGCAGTACTTC.

The chain is built from TRBV7-9 and TRBJ2-1; TRBD1 aligns across 7 bases. This CDR3 contains 14 residues. Germline V lookup: CDR1 SEHNR, CDR2 FQNEAQ (reference sequence). V lost 3 bases and J lost 6; bases outside the gene matches: 5. Here the CDR3 reads CASSFPSGGNEQFF. CDR3 in DNA: TGTGCCAGCAGCTTCCCATCAGGGGGCAATGAGCAGTTCTTC.

In this sample, this clone turned up a few times. V is TRBV7-9 and J is TRBJ2-7, with 9 positions matching TRBD2. This CDR3 has 15 amino acids. Trimming took 0 bases from V and 7 from J; bases not matched to a gene: 7. From germline, CDR1 is SEHNR and CDR2 FQNEAQ (reference sequence). This CDR3 reads CASSLAGHLAGEQYF. CDR3 sequence (DNA): TGTGCCAGCAGCTTAGCGGGGCACCTAGCGGGGGAGCAGTACTTC.

The chain uses TRBV18 and TRBJ1-1, with D hard to call. The CDR3 length is 14 residues. Germline lookup yields CDR1 KGHSH and CDR2 LQKENI. The V end lost 2 bases, the J end lost 1 base, and 8 bases lay between the germline ends. CDR3 residues: CASSPWHRNTEAFF. CDR3 bases: TGTGCCAGCTCACCATGGCACCGGAACACTGAAGCTTTCTTT.

This clone has more than one count but fewer than ten. This sequence joins TRBV4-2 and TRBJ2-2; D might be TRBD1 (6 bases). V dropped 3 bases and J dropped 6 bases, with 11 bases sitting between them. Germline V lookup: CDR1 LGHNA, CDR2 YNFKEQ. This CDR3 is built from 14 residues. CDR3 nucleotide sequence: TGTGCCAGCAGCCATACAGGGTTCCCCGGGGAGCTGTTTTTT. It is translated as CASSHTGFPGELFF.

This clone was counted between two and nine times. J is TRBJ1-1 and V is TRBV19, with D perhaps TRBD1 (5 bases). Germline values: CDR1 LNHDA, CDR2 SQIVND (reference sequence). CDR3 size: 12 residues. The germline V and J ends were trimmed by 5 bases and 6 bases, with 10 bases remaining between them. The CDR3: CASSLLGAEAFF. Written as DNA, the CDR3 is TGTGCCAGTAGTTTGTTAGGGGCTGAAGCTTTCTTT.

This clone was seen a few times. The V call is TRBV5-1, the J call TRBJ2-7; D perhaps matches TRBD1 (6 bases). Germline V gene lookup returns CDR1 SGHRS and CDR2 YFSETQ. V was clipped by 4 bases and J by 5 bases, with 16 bases between them. The CDR3 runs to 14 residues. In DNA form, the CDR3 reads TGCGCCAGCAGCCTCCGACAGGAAATGAACGAGCAGTACTTC. Translated, it gives CASSLRQEMNEQYF.

CDR3 DNA sequence: TGTGCCAGTACTCAGGACAACACTTTTTATGGCTACACCTTC. It specifies CASTQDNTFYGYTF. The chain links TRBV19 to TRBJ1-2; tentatively, D is TRBD1 (5 bases). V was trimmed by 7 bases and J by 5 bases, leaving 17 bases between them. This CDR3 contains 14 residues. Germline CDR1 and CDR2: LNHDA and SQIVND (reference sequence).

This clone was recorded a few times. The gene calls are TRBV4-3 and TRBJ2-3, with D tentatively TRBD1 (5 bases). The CDR3 totals 15 residues. Germline V gene lookup returns CDR1 LGHNA and CDR2 YSLEER. Trimming pared 5 bases from V and 6 bases from J, leaving 18 bases between. CDR3 coding DNA: TGCGCCAGCAGCTCAAGGGGCCTGGAACCGGATACGCAGTATTTT. Translating it yields CASSSRGLEPDTQYF.

Worth noting for this clone: One junction end disagrees with the germline gene, perhaps due to a read error. This chain links TRBV7-9 with TRBJ2-7; 7 bases are shared with TRBD1. Germline V gene lookup returns CDR1 SEHNR and CDR2 FQNEAQ (reference sequence). This CDR3 has 13 residues. DNA for the CDR3: TGTTCCAGCAGCGCCCGGGACAGTTACGAGCAGTACTTC. Translating it yields CSSSARDSYEQYF.

The genes are TRBV7-9 and TRBJ1-1; D not resolved. Looked up from germline, CDR1 is SEHNR and CDR2 is FQNEAQ (reference sequence). CDR3 length: 12 amino acids. Trimming removed 10 bases from V and 5 bases from J, with 14 bases in between. The CDR3 DNA sequence: TGTGCCACGACGAGCGGGGTTACTGAAGCTTTCTTT. It specifies CATTSGVTEAFF. Looking up the rest from reference TRBV7-9 and TRBJ1-1 gives the full variable domain: DTGVSQNPRHKITKRGQNVTFRCDPISEHNRLYWYRQTLGQGPEFLTYFQNEAQLEKSRLLSDRFSAERPKGSFSTLEIQRTEQGDSAMYLCATTSGVTEAFFGQGTRLTVV.